Listed below are T cell receptor beta chains from one sample, sequenced in a study of patients and donors after allogeneic stem cell transplantation. Using its own MiXCR run on the RT-PCR reads, TCRdb lists one record per CDR3 protein. The top ten hold about 9.9% of the sample, which has about 210,000 distinct CDR3 sequences, around 40% seen once. The sample taken for sequencing was blood, either unsorted or a sorted T cell fraction (not recorded which). The receptors were sampled from a human donor who was either an allogeneic HSCT recipient or a stem cell or donor lymphocyte infusion donor (not recorded which). It is not recorded whose cells these are; they may come from a transplant donor. Both conserved end residues are part of each CDR3. Some rows have no size entry. The others give once, few or many, or a class for an expanded clone.

TRBV5-5	TRBJ1-1	.	CASSLGITGGRNTEAFF
TRBV27	TRBJ2-3	few	CASSLHGQSADTQYF
TRBV7-2	TRBJ1-1	few	CASSRGQNTEAFF
TRBV6-5	TRBJ2-7	.	CASSYSWVRGDSLYF
TRBV18	TRBJ2-1	.	CASSKNRDSEQFF
TRBV12-3/TRBV12-4	TRBJ1-1	few	CASSFRDGNTEAFF
TRBV4-3	TRBJ2-2	.	CASSQESVGELFF
TRBV15	TRBJ2-3	few	CATSRDLGGDTQYF
TRBV28	TRBJ1-5	.	CASSLGDRVDQPQHF
TRBV4-2	TRBJ1-3	.	CASSQAGRGTIYF
TRBV28	TRBJ1-5	.	CASSFRRVGLSNQPQHF
TRBV4-3	TRBJ1-2	.	CASSQAQYNCGYTF
TRBV7-2	TRBJ2-7	.	CASSSLATYEQYF
TRBV5-1	TRBJ2-1	.	CASSTGSPYNEQFF
TRBV29-1	TRBJ1-2	many	CSAQTGEDYGYTF
TRBV5-1	TRBJ1-2	few	CASSFRGDDYGYTF
TRBV5-8	TRBJ2-7	.	CASSFDVSYEQYF
TRBV12-3/TRBV12-4	TRBJ1-3	few	CASSHRDTIYF
TRBV12-3/TRBV12-4	TRBJ2-5	few	CASTSGASETQYF
TRBV7-2	TRBJ1-1	few	CASSLEARRGTEAFF
TRBV7-8	TRBJ1-1	.	CASTPESPLGETEAFF
TRBV4-1	TRBJ1-6	.	CASSYRPRDRNNSPLHF
TRBV3-1	TRBJ1-1	.	CASSQVNSMNTEAFF
TRBV27	TRBJ2-2	.	CASTPAGTGELFF